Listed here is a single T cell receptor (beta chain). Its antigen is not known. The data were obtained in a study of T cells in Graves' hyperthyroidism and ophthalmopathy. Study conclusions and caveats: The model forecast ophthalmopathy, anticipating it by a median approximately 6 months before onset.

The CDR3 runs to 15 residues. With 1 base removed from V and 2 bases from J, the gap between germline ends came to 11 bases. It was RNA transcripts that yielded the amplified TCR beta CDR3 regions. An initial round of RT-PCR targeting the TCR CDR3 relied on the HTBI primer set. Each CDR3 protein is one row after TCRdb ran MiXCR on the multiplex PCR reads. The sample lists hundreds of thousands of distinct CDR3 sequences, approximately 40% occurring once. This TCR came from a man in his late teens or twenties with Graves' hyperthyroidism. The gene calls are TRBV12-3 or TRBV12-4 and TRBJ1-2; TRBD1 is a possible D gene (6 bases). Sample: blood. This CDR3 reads CASSLVPQGNYGYTF. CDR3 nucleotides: TGTGCCAGCAGTTTAGTCCCCCAGGGGAACTATGGCTACACCTTC.